This T cell receptor beta chain was identified in a study of identical twins. Study-level results: Analyses of zero insertions could, in part, be confounded by invariant MAIT and iNKT cells. Findings depended on cross-sectional statistics rather than tracking the same donors.

This clonotype was picked up a small number of times. No antigen is known for it. TCRdb reprocessed the 5' RACE reads via MiXCR and lists one record per CDR3 protein. Of under 350,000 distinct CDR3 sequences listed, roughly 9% were seen once; the top ten hold 6% to 8.5%. Germline CDR1 and CDR2: GTSNPN and SVGIG (reference sequence). CDR3 length: 18 amino acids. The V and J ends lost 2 bases and 8 bases, in that order; junction bases with no gene match: 15. The same sample was also used in a study of yellow fever vaccine responses in identical twins. That source adds: Reportedly, twins showed a vaccine T cell response that looked partly convergent and partly personalized.

The clonotype comes from a woman aged 18-29 years in good health. The sequencing input was CD8+ T cells sorted from blood. The chain combines TRBV30 with TRBJ2-1; 13 nucleotides align to TRBD2. CDR3 sequence reads: CAWSSILRLAGGGDEQFF. The CDR3 DNA sequence: TGTGCCTGGAGTTCCATCTTGAGACTAGCGGGAGGAGGAGATGAGCAGTTCTTC.